These 6 T cell receptor beta chains originate from one sample sequenced in a study of human T cells and chemical hapten exposure. Unfractionated whole blood yielded total RNA. The library tagged each cDNA molecule with unique molecular identifiers. TCRdb re-derived calls from the reads in MiXCR, one entry per CDR3 protein. The data contain about 120,000 distinct CDR3 sequences, less than 10% of them singletons. The specimen sequenced was whole blood. These receptors all come from a human donor in good health. Some clones in this sample may be carry-over from other donors' samples.

This clonotype occurred many times. The chain employs TRBV20-1 and TRBJ2-3; 9 bases map to TRBD2. The V and J ends lost 3 bases and 6 bases, in that order; junction bases with no gene match: 10. This CDR3 spans 15 amino acids. Germline CDR1 DFQATT, CDR2 SNEGSKA (reference sequence). This CDR3 reads CSARASGDDMDTQYF. The CDR3 nucleotides are TGCAGTGCTAGGGCTAGCGGGGATGATATGGATACGCAGTATTTT.

This clonotype was counted between two and nine times. The chain links TRBV5-1 to TRBJ1-1; 8 nucleotides agree with TRBD1. In germline, CDR1 is SGHRS, CDR2 YFSETQ. V shed 0 bases, J shed 4 bases, and the junction held 2 bases outside the gene matches. The CDR3 is 14 amino acids. The CDR3, as DNA: TGCGCCAGCAGCTTGGCAGGGGGCGGCACTGAAGCTTTCTTT. Its translation: CASSLAGGGTEAFF. Full variable domain (outside the CDR3, taken from reference TRBV5-1 and TRBJ1-1): KAGVTQTPRYLIKTRGQQVTLSCSPISGHRSVSWYQQTPGQGLQFLFEYFSETQRNKGNFPGRFSGRQFSNSRSEMNVSTLELGDSALYLCASSLAGGGTEAFFGQGTRLTVV.

This clonotype appeared a few times. This rearrangement joins TRBV20-1 to TRBJ2-7; D possibly corresponds to TRBD1 (6 bases). Germline loops: CDR1 DFQATT, CDR2 SNEGSKA (reference sequence). The CDR3 has 14 amino acids. V lost 0 bases and J lost 2, with 11 bases in between. Written as DNA, the CDR3 is TGCAGTGCTAGAGATCCGGACAGTCCCTACGAGCAGTACTTC. Its protein is CSARDPDSPYEQYF.

The chain employs TRBV5-1 and TRBJ2-5; 9 bases fit TRBD1. V shed 5 bases, J shed 0 bases, and the junction held 8 bases outside the gene matches. CDR1 and CDR2 (germline): SGHRS, YFSETQ. This CDR3 has 16 amino acids. CDR3 protein: CASRPGTGSYQETQYF. DNA for the CDR3: TGCGCCAGCAGACCCGGGACAGGGTCGTACCAAGAGACCCAGTACTTC.

This chain uses TRBV6-2 or TRBV6-3 with TRBJ2-1, with 7 bases identical to TRBD1. CDR1 and CDR2 from the germline V gene are MNHEY and SVGEGT. The CDR3 spans 16 residues. V lost 2 bases to trimming and J lost 2 bases; unmatched junction nucleotides: 6. CDR3 region: CASSYQRGLTYNEQFF. The DNA for the CDR3 is TGTGCCAGCAGTTACCAAAGGGGGCTGACCTACAATGAGCAGTTCTTC.

The chain has TRBV5-6 and TRBJ2-7; D possibly corresponds to TRBD1 (5 bases). Germline CDR1 reads SGHDT; CDR2 reads YYEEEE. This CDR3 region has 14 residues. V was trimmed by 4 bases and J by 6 bases, leaving 17 bases between them. In DNA, the CDR3 is TGTGCCAGCAGCCACCCGGACACGTCCGCCGAGCAGTACTTC. Protein sequence: CASSHPDTSAEQYF.